The 20 T cell receptor beta chains presented below share a single source sample, sequenced in a study of blood T cell repertoires in COVID-19. Using immunoSEQ multiplex PCR, the repertoire was profiled, and TCRdb retains in-frame clones only, with some absent. This table holds over 200,000 clones, around 87% found once. The material sequenced was peripheral blood. All receptors come from a woman aged 45-59 years with acute or convalescent COVID-19.

The V and J genes are TRBV7-2 and TRBJ1-3; TRBD1 matches at 8 bases. Germline CDR1 reads SGHTA; CDR2 reads FQGNSA. The junction had 6 bases not matched to a gene; V was cut back by 1 base and J by 4 bases. This CDR3 is 16 amino acids long. The CDR3 nucleotides are TGTGCCAGCAGCTTAGATCAGGGGGCCTCAGGAAACACCATATATTTT. The encoded protein is CASSLDQGASGNTIYF.

The rearrangement joins TRBV3-1 (or the pseudogene TRBV3-2) to TRBJ1-6, with 10 positions matching TRBD1. V lost 4 bases to trimming and J lost 4 bases; unmatched junction nucleotides: 7. Germline loops: CDR1 LGHDT, CDR2 YNNKEL (reference sequence). The CDR3 totals 17 residues. The CDR3 protein is CASSPSGTGAYNSPLHF. As DNA, the CDR3 is TGTGCCAGCAGCCCCTCAGGGACAGGGGCTTATAATTCACCCCTCCACTTT.

The V and J genes are TRBV9 and TRBJ2-3; TRBD2 is a possible D gene (6 bases). The CDR3 length is 14 residues. The V end lost 0 bases, the J end lost 3 bases, and 8 bases lay between the germline ends. Germline-derived CDR1 and CDR2 are SGDLS and YYNGEE. CDR3 bases: TGTGCCAGCAGCGTAGAGGGACTTACAGATACGCAGTATTTT. Its protein is CASSVEGLTDTQYF.

The rearrangement links TRBV6-5 to TRBJ1-1; D is undetermined. The germline V gene has CDR1 MNHEY and CDR2 SVGAGI. Trimming took 4 bases from V and 2 from J, leaving 8 bases between them. This CDR3 region has 13 residues. CDR3 loop: CASSLDSNTEAFF. DNA for the CDR3: TGTGCCAGCAGTTTGGACTCTAACACTGAAGCTTTCTTT.

The table lists this clone with a count of one. The gene calls are TRBV7-7 and TRBJ2-7; 9 nucleotides align to TRBD2. The CDR3 contains 20 residues. Germline lookup yields CDR1 SSHAT and CDR2 FNYEAQ (reference sequence). As DNA, the CDR3 is TGTGCTAGCCCCCACCGTAATGAGGGCGGGAGGGCCCCCCGTTGGTACGAGCAGTACTTC. Translation: CASPHRNEGGRAPRWYEQYF.

The chain recombines TRBV2 with TRBJ2-3; a possible D gene is TRBD2 (5 bases). Germline lookup yields CDR1 SNHLY and CDR2 FYNNEI. The CDR3 extends over 14 amino acids. Trimming took 2 bases from V and 13 from J, leaving 19 bases between them. CDR3 sequence (DNA): TGTGCCAGCAGTGAACCGATGAGGGCAATAAAGGAGTATTTT. Protein: CASSEPMRAIKEYF.

The chain has TRBV6-4 and TRBJ2-1, with TRBD2 matching over 9 bases. The V gene's germline CDR1 is MRHNA and CDR2 SNTAGT. The CDR3 has 15 residues. V shed 2 bases, J shed 8 bases, and the junction held 7 bases outside the gene matches. The CDR3 DNA reads as TGTGCCAGCAGTGACCGGCTAGCGGGAATCGATGAGCAGTTCTTC. This gives the protein CASSDRLAGIDEQFF.

The chain combines TRBV11-1 with TRBJ1-1; D is unclear. The CDR3 is made up of 13 amino acids. V gave up 4 bases and J gave up 1 base, with 7 bases separating them. CDR1 is SGHAT, CDR2 FQDESV, per germline (reference sequence). The CDR3 loop reads CASSSEKNTEAFF. The CDR3 bases are TGTGCCAGCAGCTCTGAGAAGAACACTGAAGCTTTCTTT.

The chain combines TRBV4-2 with TRBJ2-3, with TRBD2 matching 7 bases. The CDR3 covers 17 residues. The germline V gene encodes CDR1 LGHNA and CDR2 YNFKEQ. Trimming removed 0 bases from V and 4 bases from J; junction bases left unmatched: 10. The CDR3 DNA reads TGTGCCAGCAGCCAAGATGGGTCCCGCGGGAGACCAGATACGCAGTATTTT. It translates to CASSQDGSRGRPDTQYF.

This clone was counted between two and nine times. The V call is TRBV19, the J call TRBJ2-3, with 9 bases identical to TRBD2. This CDR3 is built from 16 residues. CDR1 is LNHDA and CDR2 is SQIVND in the germline V gene (reference sequence). J lost 1 base, V lost 3 bases, and 5 bases had no gene match. The CDR3 DNA reads TGTGCCAGTAGTATCCTTAGCGGGAGTGGCACAGATACGCAGTATTTT. The encoded protein is CASSILSGSGTDTQYF.

This sequence joins TRBV11-2 and TRBJ2-1; 13 nucleotides match TRBD2. J gave up 14 bases and V 5 bases, and 12 bases lay outside the gene matches. Germline lookup yields CDR1 SGHAT and CDR2 FQNNGV. This CDR3 region has 15 residues. Here the CDR3 reads CASSTTALAGGSEFF. The CDR3 coding sequence is TGTGCCAGCAGCACCACGGCACTAGCGGGGGGGAGCGAGTTCTTC.

V is TRBV7-3 and J is TRBJ2-1, with D possibly TRBD1 on 5 matching bases. Germline V lookup: CDR1 SGHTA, CDR2 FQGTGA. Trimming left V 5 bases short and J 9 bases short, with 11 bases between. CDR3 size: 12 residues. The CDR3 nucleotides read TGTGCCAGCAGCCTGGACACCACTGAGCAGTTCTTC. It specifies CASSLDTTEQFF.

The V gene is TRBV12-3 or TRBV12-4, the J gene TRBJ1-5; 10 bases agree with TRBD1. V gave up 6 bases and J gave up 6 bases; unmatched junction bases: 2. CDR3 length equals 13 residues. CDR3 region: CASRTGGFQPQHF. The CDR3 region has the DNA TGTGCCAGCAGGACAGGGGGCTTTCAGCCCCAGCATTTT.

The rearrangement links TRBV5-1 to TRBJ1-1; perhaps TRBD1 as D (6 bases). Per germline, CDR1 SGHRS and CDR2 YFSETQ. The CDR3 is made up of 14 amino acids. The V end lost 4 bases, the J end lost 1 base, and 11 bases lay between the germline ends. This chain's CDR3 is CASSTAGANTEAFF. CDR3 nucleotide sequence: TGCGCCAGCAGCACGGCAGGGGCGAACACTGAAGCTTTCTTT.

The chain combines TRBV28 with TRBJ1-5, with 10 bases fitting TRBD1. V lost 8 bases, J lost 3 bases, and 7 bases stayed unmatched. The CDR3 is 15 residues long. Germline CDR1 reads MDHEN; CDR2 reads SYDVKM. The CDR3 DNA reads TGTGCCAGCCTAGACAGGGGGCTAAACAATCAGCCCCAGCATTTT. Translating it yields CASLDRGLNNQPQHF.

This clone was seen a handful of times. The V gene is TRBV3-1 (or the pseudogene TRBV3-2), the J gene TRBJ1-2; possibly TRBD1 for D (6 bases). V lost 4 bases and J 3 bases, leaving 15 bases between the germline ends. Per the germline V gene, CDR1 is LGHDT and CDR2 is YNNKEL (reference sequence). The CDR3 runs to 15 residues. CDR3 region: CASSPEWTAHYGYTF. The CDR3 DNA reads as TGTGCCAGCAGCCCGGAGTGGACAGCTCACTATGGCTACACCTTC.

The rearrangement joins TRBV5-1 to TRBJ2-7; 7 nucleotides match TRBD1. The CDR3 extends over 17 amino acids. V dropped 3 bases and J dropped 1; count of bases not matched to a gene: 13. The germline gives CDR1 SGHRS, CDR2 YFSETQ. As DNA, the CDR3 is TGCGCCAGCAGCTCTTGGGGACAGCCTAACACGTCCTACGAGCAGTACTTC. Protein product: CASSSWGQPNTSYEQYF.

The sample holds one count of this clone. This sample also contains other DNA sequences that code for the same CDR3. V usage is TRBV9 and J usage is TRBJ1-2, with D maybe TRBD1 (5 bases). The germline CDR1 and CDR2 sequences are SGDLS and YYNGEE. The CDR3 sequence is 13 residues long. Trimming stripped 2 bases from V and 3 bases from J, with 8 bases between. As DNA, the CDR3 is TGTGCCAGCAGCGTCCAGGGCGACTATGGCTACACCTTC. This encodes CASSVQGDYGYTF.

The chain couples TRBV18 to TRBJ2-6; no definite D call. CDR1 and CDR2 from the germline V gene are KGHSH and LQKENI. Trimming pared 3 bases from V and 2 bases from J, leaving 8 bases between. CDR3 size: 15 residues. Here the CDR3 DNA reads TGTGCCAGCTCACCGAGTCAGGCTGGGGCCAACGTCCTGACTTTC. It codes for CASSPSQAGANVLTF.

J is TRBJ1-1 and V is TRBV9; maybe TRBD1 (5 bases). CDR1 is SGDLS and CDR2 is YYNGEE in the germline V gene. The CDR3 runs to 14 residues. V lost 0 bases to trimming and J lost 3 bases, with 9 bases between them. The CDR3 spells CASSVVDRYTEAFF. In DNA, the CDR3 is TGTGCCAGCAGCGTAGTAGACAGATACACTGAAGCTTTCTTT.